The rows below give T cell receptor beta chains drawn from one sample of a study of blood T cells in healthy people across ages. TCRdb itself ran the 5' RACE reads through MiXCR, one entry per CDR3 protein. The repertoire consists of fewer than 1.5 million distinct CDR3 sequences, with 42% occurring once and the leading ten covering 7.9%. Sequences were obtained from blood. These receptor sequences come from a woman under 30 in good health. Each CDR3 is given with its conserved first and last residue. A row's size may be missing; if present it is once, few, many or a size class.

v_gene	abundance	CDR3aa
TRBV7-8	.	CASSDSSQCWYF
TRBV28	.	CASTTGGTTYNEQFF
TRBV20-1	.	CSASRDSNSPGANVLTF
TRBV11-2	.	CASSSITSVLNEQYF
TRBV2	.	CASRAGGPGEQFF
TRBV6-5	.	CASSRRGGLLYNEQFF
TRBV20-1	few	CSAPRDDSYNEQFF
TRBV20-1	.	CSAPRGGAYNEQFF
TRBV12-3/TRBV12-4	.	CASSPRQDLHNEQFF
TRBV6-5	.	CASSDSSIPGGYTF
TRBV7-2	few	CASSFIPNVLTF
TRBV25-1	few	CASSEQPRGGHEQYF
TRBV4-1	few	CASSQENRGPYYEQYF
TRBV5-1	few	CASSSRGDTDTQYF
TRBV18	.	CASSPSGESEAFF
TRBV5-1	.	CASSAGDYGCTF
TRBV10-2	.	CASSELGEGYTF
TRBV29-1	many	CSANRGITEAFF
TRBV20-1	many	CSASLFLLKTGDGYTF
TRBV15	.	CATRRGASEGRYEQYF
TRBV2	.	CALDPGLKGLPGEQFF
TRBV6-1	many	CASSELAGGPETQYF
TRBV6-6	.	CASSYTTGSGQPQHF
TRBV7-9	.	CASSPRVPGYTF
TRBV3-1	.	CASSKGETGVGCTF
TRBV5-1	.	CASSLASASRSTDTQYF
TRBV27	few	CASSSSSGKASDTQYF
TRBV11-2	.	CASSPSDRLEQYF
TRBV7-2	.	CASSSRTPRNSPLHF
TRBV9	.	CASSVGGDSSYEQYF
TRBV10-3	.	CAISVGGELFF
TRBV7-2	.	CASSFLWGHGTGELFF
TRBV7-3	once	CASAQVGTYNEQYF
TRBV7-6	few	CASSFGGLGAGNTIYF
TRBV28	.	CASGFHTQDIQYF
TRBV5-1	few	CASRGAGPTDTQYF
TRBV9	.	CDSSVAADRYTGELFF
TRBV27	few	CASSLGATANYGYTF
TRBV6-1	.	CASSTGPHQDPYNSPLHF
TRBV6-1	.	CASSFRLAGGSNGQFF
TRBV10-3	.	CATSVDSNACEQFF
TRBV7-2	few	CASSLETAWNYGYTF
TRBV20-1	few	CSAPQGGKNIQYF
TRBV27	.	CASSLGLAGEWHTQYF
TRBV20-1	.	CSAFVTSGSNEQFF
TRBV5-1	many	CASSPQAGQETQYF
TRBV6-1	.	CASSEAGGAREKLFF
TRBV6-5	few	CASSYYGQVNEQFF
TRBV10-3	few	CAISDGRGWLTDTQYF